This T cell receptor beta chain was captured in a study of T cells expressing NK-cell markers. Regarding this clonotype: The antigen remains undetermined.

General study results and limits: Uncertainty persisted over the HCMV specificity of expanded NKG2C+ T cell clones. Of the CD8+ T cells in more than five donors, about 1.0-7.0% belonged to dominant NKG2C+ clonotypes. One observes that, in several donors, these clonotypes were also the leading ones within the CD3+CD56-NKG2C+ fraction.

From germline, CDR1 is MDHEN and CDR2 SYDVKM. The CDR3 runs 13 residues. TCRdb reanalyzed the 5' RACE reads and collapses them to one entry per CDR3 protein, without DNA. The sample includes some 390,000 distinct CDR3 sequences. The sequenced sample was blood T cells: a sorted CD56 or NKG2C T cell subset, CD4+ or CD8+ T cells, or bulk PBMC T cells (not recorded which). The gene calls are TRBV28 and TRBJ2-3; as DNA is missing, the TRBD2 call by TCRdb cannot be tested. This sequence was found in a woman aged 50 to 60 in good health. The CDR3 here is CASQAGGVDTQYF. Variable domain in full (rest from reference TRBV28 and TRBJ2-3): DVKVTQSSRYLVKRTGEKVFLECVQDMDHENMFWYRQDPGLGLRLIYFSYDVKMKEKGDIPEGYSVSREKKERFSLILESASTNQTSMYLCASQAGGVDTQYFGPGTRLTVL.